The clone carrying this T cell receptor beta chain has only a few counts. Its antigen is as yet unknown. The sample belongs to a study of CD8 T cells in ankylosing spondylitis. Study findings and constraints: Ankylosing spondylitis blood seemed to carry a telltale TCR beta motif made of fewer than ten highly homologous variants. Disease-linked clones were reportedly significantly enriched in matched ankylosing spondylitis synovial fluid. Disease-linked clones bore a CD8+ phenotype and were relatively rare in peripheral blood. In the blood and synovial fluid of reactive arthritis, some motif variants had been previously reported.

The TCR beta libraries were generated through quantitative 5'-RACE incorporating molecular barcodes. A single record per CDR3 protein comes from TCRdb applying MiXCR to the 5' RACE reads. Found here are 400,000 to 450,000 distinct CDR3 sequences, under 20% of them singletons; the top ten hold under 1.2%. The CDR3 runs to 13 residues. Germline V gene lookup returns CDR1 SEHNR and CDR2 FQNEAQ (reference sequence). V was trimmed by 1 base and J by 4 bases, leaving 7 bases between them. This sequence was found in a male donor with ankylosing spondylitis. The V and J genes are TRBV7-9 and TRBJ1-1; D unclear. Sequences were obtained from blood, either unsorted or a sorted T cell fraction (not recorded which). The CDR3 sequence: CASSLEGTTEAFF. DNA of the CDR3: TGTGCCAGCAGCTTAGAAGGCACCACTGAAGCTTTCTTT.